These 25 T cell receptor beta chains originate from one sample sequenced in a study of OX40 agonist ivuxolimab in advanced cancers. TCRdb's table, derived via immunoSEQ multiplex PCR, lists solely in-frame clones and lacks some. The profile shows more than 65,000 clones, 91% of them singletons. This sample comprised CD4+ or CD8+ T cells sorted from blood, obtained in a trial of the OX40 agonist ivuxolimab. Every receptor here comes from an adult with an advanced solid tumor such as melanoma, head and neck, liver or kidney cancer.

The chain employs TRBV28 and TRBJ1-5; 9 bases are shared with TRBD1. The V gene's germline CDR1 is MDHEN and CDR2 SYDVKM. The J segment lost 5 bases and the V segment lost 6 bases, leaving 11 bases of the junction unmatched. This CDR3 has 16 residues. CDR3 coding DNA: TGTGCCAGCAGGGAACCGGGACAGGGCGGATATCAGCCCCAGCATTTT. This sequence encodes CASREPGQGGYQPQHF.

This rearrangement joins TRBV7-6 to TRBJ1-1; 8 positions agree with TRBD1. Trimming took 0 bases from V and 1 from J; bases not matched to a gene: 1. Per the germline V gene, CDR1 is SGHVS and CDR2 is FNYEAQ. The CDR3 sequence is 15 residues long. The CDR3: CASSLAGQGNTEAFF. Here the CDR3 DNA reads TGTGCCAGCAGCTTAGCAGGACAGGGGAACACTGAAGCTTTCTTT. Looking up the rest from reference TRBV7-6 and TRBJ1-1 gives the full variable domain: GAGVSQSPRYKVTKRGQDVALRCDPISGHVSLYWYRQALGQGPEFLTYFNYEAQQDKSGLPNDRFSAERPEGSISTLTIQRTEQRDSAMYRCASSLAGQGNTEAFFGQGTRLTVV.

This clone appeared a single time. This sequence joins TRBV19 and TRBJ2-5, with a weak D call TRBD1 (6 bases). Trimming cost V 3 bases and J 3 bases, with 14 bases left between them. The CDR3 runs to 15 residues. Germline lookup yields CDR1 LNHDA and CDR2 SQIVND (reference sequence). The CDR3 here is CASSMARGREETQYF. The CDR3 DNA is TGTGCCAGTAGTATGGCCAGGGGAAGGGAAGAGACCCAGTACTTC.

The rearrangement joins TRBV19 to TRBJ2-7; D might be TRBD2 (6 bases). The CDR3 is made up of 16 amino acids. The V end lost 2 bases, the J end lost 3 bases, and 17 bases lay between the germline ends. In germline, CDR1 is LNHDA, CDR2 SQIVND (reference sequence). The CDR3: CASSIHGGTGYYEQYF. The CDR3 coding sequence is TGTGCCAGTAGTATACATGGCGGGACGGGGTACTACGAGCAGTACTTC.

The chain is built from TRBV27 and TRBJ1-5, with 8 positions matching TRBD1. The CDR3 has 14 amino acids. V trimming: 7 bases; J trimming: 2 bases; junction bases outside the gene matches: 4. The germline CDR1 and CDR2 sequences are MNHEY and SMNVEV (reference sequence). CDR3 sequence reads: CASTQGAGNQPQHF. In DNA, the CDR3 is TGTGCCAGCACCCAGGGGGCTGGCAATCAGCCCCAGCATTTT.

CDR3 region: CASSLSLTGPYGYTF. The CDR3 DNA follows: TGTGCCAGCAGTTTATCCCTGACAGGGCCCTATGGCTACACCTTC. This sequence joins TRBV27 and TRBJ1-2; 7 positions match TRBD1. Germline assignment: CDR1 MNHEY and CDR2 SMNVEV (reference sequence). With 0 bases clipped from V and 4 bases from J, the junction kept 5 bases outside the gene matches. The CDR3 has 15 amino acids.

This clone was recorded only once. The rearrangement links TRBV27 to TRBJ2-3; no clear D gene. V dropped 6 bases and J dropped 0 bases, with 10 bases sitting between them. Germline V gene data show CDR1 as MNHEY and CDR2 as SMNVEV (reference sequence). This CDR3 spans 14 amino acids. The CDR3 DNA sequence: TGTGCCAGCAGGTCCAGATCTAGCACAGATACGCAGTATTTT. Amino acid sequence: CASRSRSSTDTQYF.

The CDR3 here is CASGLGEGMNTEAFF. The CDR3 bases are TGTGCTAGTGGTCTTGGGGAGGGGATGAACACTGAAGCTTTCTTT. V usage is TRBV12-5 and J usage is TRBJ1-1; TRBD1 is a possible D gene (5 bases). Germline values: CDR1 LGHNT, CDR2 FRNRAP. Trimming stripped 5 bases from V and 0 bases from J, with 13 bases between. This CDR3 has 15 amino acids.

CDR3 sequence reads: CASGEVEARNQPQHF. DNA of the CDR3: TGTGCCAGCGGAGAAGTCGAAGCGCGCAATCAGCCCCAGCATTTT. V gene TRBV6-1 combines with J gene TRBJ1-5, with D uncertain. In germline, CDR1 is MNHNS, CDR2 SASEGT. The CDR3 loop spans 15 amino acids. V shed 8 bases and J shed 2 bases, with 16 bases lying between them.

J is TRBJ1-1 and V is TRBV28, with a possible D match to TRBD1 (5 bases). The V end lost 5 bases, the J end lost 7 bases, and 14 bases lay between the germline ends. CDR3 length: 13 amino acids. Germline values: CDR1 MDHEN, CDR2 SYDVKM. Here the CDR3 DNA reads TGTGCCAGCAGTCCACCGGGACGGTTTGAAGCTTTCTTT. As protein: CASSPPGRFEAFF.

The genes are TRBV12-5 and TRBJ2-7, with D perhaps matching TRBD1 (5 bases). The length of the CDR3 is 14 residues. Germline assignment: CDR1 LGHNT and CDR2 FRNRAP. V was cut by 0 bases and J by 0 bases, with 6 bases left in between. CDR3 nucleotides: TGTGCTAGTGGTTTGGTAGACAGCTCCTACGAGCAGTACTTC. This translates into CASGLVDSSYEQYF.

The chain recombines TRBV7-9 with TRBJ2-5, with 9 bases that match TRBD2. The V and J ends lost 5 bases and 8 bases, in that order; junction bases with no gene match: 12. Germline CDR1 and CDR2: SEHNR and FQNEAQ (reference sequence). The CDR3 contains 15 residues. Here the CDR3 DNA reads TGTGCCAGCAGCGACGCCGGGACTAGCTCAAGAACCCAGTACTTC. The encoded protein is CASSDAGTSSRTQYF.

This chain uses TRBV9 with TRBJ1-1; 8 bases align to TRBD1. CDR1 and CDR2 from the germline V gene are SGDLS and YYNGEE. V shed 3 bases, J shed 2 bases, and the junction held 6 bases outside the gene matches. There are 15 residues in the CDR3. CDR3 nucleotide sequence: TGTGCCAGCAGCGCCACGGCAGGGGGCAACACTGAAGCTTTCTTT. Protein: CASSATAGGNTEAFF.

V and J are TRBV18 and TRBJ1-5; a possible D gene is TRBD1 (5 bases). This CDR3 comprises 15 residues. Trimming took off 2 bases at V and 1 base at J, with 9 bases between the two ends. Germline lookup yields CDR1 KGHSH and CDR2 LQKENI. CDR3 amino acids: CASSPDGASNQPQHF. Written as DNA, the CDR3 is TGTGCCAGCTCACCAGACGGGGCGAGCAATCAGCCCCAGCATTTT.

The rearrangement links TRBV11-2 to TRBJ2-3; TRBD1 aligns across 7 bases. The CDR3 sequence is 17 residues long. Germline trimming cut 2 bases from V and 7 bases from J; bases unmatched to any gene: 15. Germline values: CDR1 SGHAT, CDR2 FQNNGV. The CDR3 loop reads CASSLLQGQGSRNTQYF. The CDR3 bases are TGTGCCAGCAGCTTATTACAGGGGCAGGGGTCGAGGAATACGCAGTATTTT.

The V and J genes are TRBV5-1 and TRBJ1-2; the match to TRBD1 covers 9 bases. Germline V CDR1 and CDR2: SGHRS, YFSETQ. V shed 4 bases and J 4 bases; nucleotides not matched to a gene: 8. This CDR3 is built from 15 residues. CDR3: CASSPMTGGVYGYTF. Here the CDR3 DNA reads TGCGCCAGCAGCCCGATGACAGGGGGAGTCTATGGCTACACCTTC.

The V and J genes are TRBV10-3 and TRBJ1-2, with D uncertain. CDR1 ENHRY and CDR2 SYGVKD come from the germline V gene. The CDR3 covers 13 residues. Between the trimmed V and J ends, which lost 4 bases and 7 bases, there was a span of 13 bases. CDR3 in amino acids: CAISVEVAGGYTF. CDR3 coding DNA: TGTGCCATCAGTGTCGAGGTCGCTGGTGGCTACACCTTC.

The chain employs TRBV5-8 and TRBJ1-1; no firm D call. The CDR3 runs to 15 residues. Trimming pared 2 bases from V and 1 base from J, leaving 12 bases between. The germline V gene has CDR1 SGHTS and CDR2 YDEGEE. CDR3 protein: CASSFNSQRNTEAFF. CDR3 DNA: TGTGCCAGCAGCTTTAATTCACAGCGGAACACTGAAGCTTTCTTT.

The CDR3 nucleotides are TGTGCCAGCAGCCAGTCCCCGGGACAGTCCTACGAGCAGTACTTC. Amino acid sequence: CASSQSPGQSYEQYF. The genes are TRBV7-3 and TRBJ2-7; 7 positions agree with TRBD1. This CDR3 comprises 15 residues. CDR1 and CDR2 from the germline V gene are SGHTA and FQGTGA. Trimming removed 5 bases from V and 1 base from J; junction bases left unmatched: 8. Full variable domain (outside the CDR3, taken from reference TRBV7-3 and TRBJ2-7): GAGVSQTPSNKVTEKGKYVELRCDPISGHTALYWYRQSLGQGPEFLIYFQGTGAADDSGLPNDRFFAVRPEGSVSTLKIQRTERGDSAVYLCASSQSPGQSYEQYFGPGTRLTVT.

This chain connects TRBV28 to TRBJ1-3, with TRBD1 identical over 7 bases. V lost 2 bases, J lost 0 bases, and 7 bases stayed unmatched. The CDR3 loop spans 17 amino acids. CDR1 and CDR2 (germline): MDHEN, SYDVKM. The CDR3: CASSLVEGAFSGNTIYF. CDR3 DNA sequence: TGTGCCAGCAGTTTAGTTGAGGGGGCCTTCTCTGGAAACACCATATATTTT.

The CDR3 nucleotides read TGTGCCAGTAGGGCTAGCGTTCGCAATGAGCAGTTCTTC. Its protein product is CASRASVRNEQFF. The V and J genes are TRBV19 and TRBJ2-1; tentatively, D is TRBD2 (6 bases). V dropped 6 bases and J dropped 6 bases, with 12 bases sitting between them. Germline CDR1 and CDR2: LNHDA and SQIVND (reference sequence). The CDR3 runs 13 residues.

The chain uses TRBV6-1 and TRBJ2-7; 8 bases align to TRBD2. V was pared by 6 bases and J by 7 bases, with 11 bases of the junction left unmatched. CDR1 MNHNS and CDR2 SASEGT come from the germline V gene. This CDR3 comprises 14 residues. This chain's CDR3 is CASRGSGMGWEQYF. The CDR3 DNA follows: TGTGCCAGCAGGGGTAGCGGGATGGGTTGGGAGCAGTACTTC.

The chain employs TRBV7-3 and TRBJ2-1; 7 bases agree with TRBD1. The junction had 12 bases not matched to a gene; V was cut back by 5 bases and J by 5 bases. This CDR3 has 16 residues. CDR1 and CDR2 from the germline V gene are SGHTA and FQGTGA. CDR3 DNA: TGTGCCAGCAGCCCGTCAGCGACAGGGAGAGACAATGAGCAGTTCTTC. Translation gives CASSPSATGRDNEQFF.

The chain carries TRBV19 and TRBJ2-2; no clear D gene. Trimming left V 1 base short and J 7 bases short, with 7 bases between. The CDR3 consists of 13 residues. In germline, CDR1 is LNHDA, CDR2 SQIVND (reference sequence). CDR3 coding DNA: TGTGCCAGTAGTATAGCGCCCCACGGGGAGCTGTTTTTT. This encodes CASSIAPHGELFF. The full variable domain, its missing parts supplied by reference TRBV19 and TRBJ2-2, is DGGITQSPKYLFRKEGQNVTLSCEQNLNHDAMYWYRQDPGQGLRLIYYSQIVNDFQKGDIAEGYSVSREKKESFPLTVTSAQKNPTAFYLCASSIAPHGELFFGEGSRLTVL.

The V call is TRBV28, the J call TRBJ2-7; 9 nucleotides agree with TRBD1. The CDR3 runs to 16 residues. V was clipped by 3 bases and J by 7 bases; unmatched bases: 13. Germline V lookup: CDR1 MDHEN, CDR2 SYDVKM. The CDR3 region is CASSLVSGQGTGEQYF. The CDR3 nucleotides are TGTGCCAGCAGTTTGGTATCGGGACAGGGCACCGGGGAGCAGTACTTC.